This TCR beta chain was found in a study of blood T cell repertoires in COVID-19 (TCRdb year 2020). About the investigation overall: The collaborator samples originated in the United States, Italy and Spain and spanned the acute and convalescent phases of COVID-19. The material from the prospective study consisted of cDNA or gDNA derived from T cells, B-cell-depleted T cells, or PBMCs. The dataset comprised deeply sampled blood TCRbeta repertoires from subjects exposed to, actively infected with, or recovered from COVID-19. The repertoires were released in a freely available public database meant as a resource for research on the immune response to SARS-CoV-2. Samples were obtained from the ongoing ImmuneRACE study (first 160 participants) and from roughly 1,300 subjects provided by 6 global collaborators. A de-identified subject ID, COVID-19 status, age in years and sex were almost always included in the sample metadata. Where HLA class I and class II types were available, the types were taken from metadata supplied by the sample provider, not from assay-based typing. The investigation overall reported the following: How much clinical and demographic metadata was included differed by source and by participant, and the metadata was provided uncurated.

TCRbeta CDR3 regions were amplified from genomic DNA by means of the immunoSEQ Assay, a bias-controlled multiplex PCR. Per the original workflow: Within the assay, amplification of reference gene primers was used to estimate how many nucleated cells each sample contained. To quantify the absolute abundance of each unique TCRbeta CDR3 rearrangement, sequence reads were collapsed and filtered. For each sample, productive Simpson clonality was calculated by taking the square root of Simpson's diversity index across productive rearrangements. The clones in this table, taken by TCRdb from immuneACCESS, are in-frame only. Not every clone is retained; where verified, under half of the shortfall comes from an unresolved V gene, and the cause of the rest is unknown. V, J and clone size reflect that table, while D and trimming were determined from the DNA. This sample holds roughly 700,000 clones; about 90% were observed only once. 0.2% to 0.3% of the sample comes from the top ten.

A note on this clone: Its antigen is still unknown. Base qualities are not recorded, but no much larger clone differs from it by a single base.

The germline V gene encodes CDR1 LNHDA and CDR2 SQIVND (reference sequence). Here V drops 5 bases and J drops 8 bases, and the junction holds 8 bases not matched to any gene. The CDR3 covers 15 residues, taking in both the cysteine and the phenylalanine. The retained sequence is limited to the CDR3, 45 bases, with the frame set at the first base. Whole blood was collected in K2EDTA tubes by collaborating institutions according to the institutions' own protocols. For TCRbeta analysis, collaborator samples were shipped as frozen whole blood, as isolated PBMCs, or as DNA extracted from either sample type.

The rearrangement joined TRBV19 to TRBJ1-6; TRBD1 aligns with 8 central bases. This sequence originates from a young woman with acute or convalescent COVID-19. The specimen sequenced was peripheral blood. The sequenced DNA: TGTGCCAGTAGTCTCTTAGACAGGGGTGATTCACCCCTCCACTTT. Translated, this gives CASSLLDRGDSPLHF.